This is a list of T cell receptor beta chains from one sample in a study of spatial heterogeneity in lung cancer. TCRdb re-derived calls from the 5' RACE reads in MiXCR, one entry per CDR3 protein. The sample consists of roughly 120,000 distinct CDR3 sequences, 9% to 15% of them appearing once. Specimen: PBMCs, collected at follow-up. These receptor sequences come from a male donor with early-stage non-small cell lung cancer. The CDR3 runs from the conserved cysteine through the conserved F or W. Each record gives: clone size, D gene, V gene, J gene, CDR3 DNA, CDR3 protein. D genes are given only for firm matches. Expanded clones get a size class; other rows say once, few or many, or leave the size out.

many	TRBD2	TRBV7-2	TRBJ2-3	TGTGCCAGCAGCTTAAGGCCTAGCGGGGGGTACAGCACAGATACGCAGTATTTT	CASSLRPSGGYSTDTQYF
few	-	TRBV6-5	TRBJ1-1	TGTGCCAGCAGTTACGAGGCAGTGGGCGTTAGCACTGAAGCTTTCTTT	CASSYEAVGVSTEAFF
many	TRBD1	TRBV11-2	TRBJ2-1	TGTGCCAGCAGCATCCGGGACAGGGCCTACAATGAGCAGTTCTTC	CASSIRDRAYNEQFF
few	-	TRBV5-1	TRBJ1-5	TGCGCCAGCAGCTTGAATGTGGGGGGCTACCAGCCCCAGCATTTT	CASSLNVGGYQPQHF
-	TRBD1	TRBV7-3	TRBJ1-2	TGTGCCAGCAGTTCTACAGGGGGCAGCTACACCTTC	CASSSTGGSYTF
few	-	TRBV19	TRBJ2-1	TGTGCCAGTAGTATAGCACAGGATATGGTTAGCGGTGAGCAGTTCTTC	CASSIAQDMVSGEQFF
many	-	TRBV2	TRBJ2-1	TGTGCCAGCAGTGGTATTGTTAGGTTCTTC	CASSGIVRFF
-	-	TRBV2	TRBJ1-4	TGTGCCAGCAGTTGGCTTCGGCGGGATGAAAAACTGTTTTTT	CASSWLRRDEKLFF
many	TRBD1	TRBV7-8	TRBJ1-1	TGTGCCAGCAGCGCGTCAAGGTCCGGGACAGCTGAAGCTTTCTTT	CASSASRSGTAEAFF
-	TRBD1	TRBV15	TRBJ1-1	TGTGCCACCAGCACGGGACAGCTTACTGAAGCTTTCTTT	CATSTGQLTEAFF
many	-	TRBV11-3	TRBJ2-7	TGTGCCAGCAGCTTAGAGCGGGGCAGCTACGAGCAGTACTTC	CASSLERGSYEQYF
-	-	TRBV3-1	TRBJ2-2	TGTGCCAGCAGCCTTGGGAACACCGGGGAGCTGTTTTTT	CASSLGNTGELFF
-	-	TRBV5-4	TRBJ2-1	TGTGCCAGCAGCTTAACAGGGGGGGATGAGCAGTTCTTC	CASSLTGGDEQFF
few	TRBD2	TRBV5-5	TRBJ2-4	TGTGCCAGCAGCTTGGTGGTAGCGGGGGGCTCAAACATTCAGTACTTC	CASSLVVAGGSNIQYF
-	-	TRBV3-1	TRBJ2-1	TGTGCCAGCAGCCATACCCCTAGGAATGACGAGCAGTTCTTC	CASSHTPRNDEQFF
many	TRBD1	TRBV27	TRBJ2-3	TGTGCCAGCAAAGCGGACAGGGTCACAGATACGCAGTATTTT	CASKADRVTDTQYF
few	-	TRBV25-1	TRBJ2-5	TGTGCCAGCAGTGGGACCTACTGGGGCCAAGAGACCCAGTACTTC	CASSGTYWGQETQYF
few	-	TRBV9	TRBJ1-4	TGTGCCAGCAGCGTAGCTGCGGATGAAAAACTGTTTTTT	CASSVAADEKLFF
few	-	TRBV5-1	TRBJ1-2	TGCGCCAGCAGCTTGGTAGGCGATACAGTCTATGGCTACACCTTC	CASSLVGDTVYGYTF
many	-	TRBV4-2	TRBJ1-5	TGTGCCAGCAGCCAAGGGGAGGGGGGATATCAGCCCCAGCATTTT	CASSQGEGGYQPQHF
few	-	TRBV28	TRBJ1-5	TGTGCCAGCAGACCCGGACAAGGGCCCCAGCATTTT	CASRPGQGPQHF
-	-	TRBV20-1	TRBJ2-7	TGCAGTGCTACGTCGGATCATTACGAGCAGTACTTC	CSATSDHYEQYF
many	-	TRBV24-1	TRBJ2-1	TGTGCCACCAGTGATTATAATGAGCAGTTCTTC	CATSDYNEQFF
few	-	TRBV3-1	TRBJ1-1	TGTGCCAGCAGCCAAAGGGTTCGAGCTTTCTTT	CASSQRVRAFF
-	TRBD1	TRBV20-1	TRBJ2-7	TGCAGCCACCAGGGGGCGTCCTACGAGCAGTACTTC	CSHQGASYEQYF
many	-	TRBV10-3	TRBJ1-1	TGTGCCATCAGTGAGCCGGGTCCTCCGGTGACGGCTTTCTTT	CAISEPGPPVTAFF
few	-	TRBV2	TRBJ1-5	TGTGCCAGCAGGGGGGCCCAGTGGGGTCAGCCCCAGCATTTT	CASRGAQWGQPQHF
many	TRBD1	TRBV28	TRBJ2-6	TGTGCCAGCAGTTTGACAGGGTTTAGCTCTGGGGCCAACGTCCTGACTTTC	CASSLTGFSSGANVLTF
-	-	TRBV6-5	TRBJ2-5	TGTGCCAGCAGTTACAGAGAGACCCAGTACTTC	CASSYRETQYF
many	TRBD1	TRBV20-1	TRBJ1-2	TGCAGTGCCACGACAGGGCCCGGCTACACCTTC	CSATTGPGYTF
-	-	TRBV10-2	TRBJ2-6	TGCGCCAGCAGTGGGACAGGGAGGGGGGCTGGGGCCAACGTCCTGACTTTC	CASSGTGRGAGANVLTF
many	-	TRBV5-6	TRBJ1-2	TGTGCCAGCAGCTTGGCCAGCTTAGCTAACTATGGCTACACCTTC	CASSLASLANYGYTF
-	-	TRBV6-2/TRBV6-3	TRBJ2-7	TGTGCCAGCAGTTACTCGATCGGGAGCTCCTACGAGCAGTACTTC	CASSYSIGSSYEQYF
-	-	TRBV11-1	TRBJ1-4	TGTGCCAGCAGCACCCACTCCGGGACACCGACAACTAATGAAAAACTGTTTTTT	CASSTHSGTPTTNEKLFF
many	-	TRBV30	TRBJ1-5	TGTGCCTGGAGTTATACAGGGTCTAGCAATCAGCCCCAGCATTTT	CAWSYTGSSNQPQHF
many	-	TRBV5-1	TRBJ1-5	TGCGCCAGCAGCTTTGGTGGGCTAAATCAGCCCCAGCATTTT	CASSFGGLNQPQHF
few	TRBD1	TRBV6-2/TRBV6-3	TRBJ2-5	TGTGCCAGCAGTCCTGGGACAGCCCAAGAGACCCAGTACTTC	CASSPGTAQETQYF
many	TRBD1	TRBV5-4	TRBJ1-6	TGTGCCAGCAGCTTAAGCGGGACAGGGCAATCACCCCTCCACTTT	CASSLSGTGQSPLHF
many	-	TRBV12-3/TRBV12-4	TRBJ2-3	TGTGCCAGCAGTTTTAAGGGGAGGACAGATACGCAGTATTTT	CASSFKGRTDTQYF
few	-	TRBV7-8	TRBJ2-1	TGTGCCAGCAGCTTCCCTGACACTTCGACCGCTGAGCAGTTCTTC	CASSFPDTSTAEQFF
few	-	TRBV7-9	TRBJ2-1	TGTGCCAGCAGCCCCCGGAATGAGCAGTTCTTC	CASSPRNEQFF
many	-	TRBV4-3	TRBJ2-7	TGCGCCAGCAGCCAAGATGCAGGGAACCGCTACGAGCAGTACTTC	CASSQDAGNRYEQYF
few	TRBD1	TRBV18	TRBJ1-5	TGTGCCAGCTCGCCAACCGGCGCAGGGGGTGGAAGCAATCAGCCCCAGCATTTT	CASSPTGAGGGSNQPQHF
few	-	TRBV24-1	TRBJ1-5	TGTGCCACCAGTGCCCCCGGCGGCGGTAGCAATCAGCCCCAGCATTTT	CATSAPGGGSNQPQHF
many	-	TRBV2	TRBJ1-6	TGTGCCAGCAGTGAAGAGCGGGGGACCTATAATTCACCCCTCCACTTT	CASSEERGTYNSPLHF
many	-	TRBV9	TRBJ2-5	TGTGCCAGCAGCGTAGTACAGGGAGGGCAAGAGACCCAGTACTTC	CASSVVQGGQETQYF
-	-	TRBV6-5	TRBJ1-2	TGTGCCAGCAGTTACCGGACGGCTAACTATGGCTACACCTTC	CASSYRTANYGYTF
-	-	TRBV11-1	TRBJ1-2	TGTGCCAGCTCAAAAGAAGGGCGTAACTATGGCTACACCTTC	CASSKEGRNYGYTF